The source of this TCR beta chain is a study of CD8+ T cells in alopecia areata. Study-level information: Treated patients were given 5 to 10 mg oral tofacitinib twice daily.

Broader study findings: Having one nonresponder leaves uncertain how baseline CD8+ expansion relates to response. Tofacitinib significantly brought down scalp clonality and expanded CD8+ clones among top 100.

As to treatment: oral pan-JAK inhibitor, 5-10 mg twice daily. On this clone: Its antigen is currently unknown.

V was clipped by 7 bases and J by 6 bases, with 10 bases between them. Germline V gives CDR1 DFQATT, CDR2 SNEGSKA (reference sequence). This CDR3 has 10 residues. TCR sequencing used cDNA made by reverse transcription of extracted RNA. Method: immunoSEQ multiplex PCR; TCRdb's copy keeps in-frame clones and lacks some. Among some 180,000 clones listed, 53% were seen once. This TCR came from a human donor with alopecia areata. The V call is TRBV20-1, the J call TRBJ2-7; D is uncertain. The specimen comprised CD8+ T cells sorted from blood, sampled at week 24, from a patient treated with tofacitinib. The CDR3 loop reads CSVAASEQYF. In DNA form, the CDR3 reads TGCAGTGTGGCCGCCAGCGAGCAGTACTTC.